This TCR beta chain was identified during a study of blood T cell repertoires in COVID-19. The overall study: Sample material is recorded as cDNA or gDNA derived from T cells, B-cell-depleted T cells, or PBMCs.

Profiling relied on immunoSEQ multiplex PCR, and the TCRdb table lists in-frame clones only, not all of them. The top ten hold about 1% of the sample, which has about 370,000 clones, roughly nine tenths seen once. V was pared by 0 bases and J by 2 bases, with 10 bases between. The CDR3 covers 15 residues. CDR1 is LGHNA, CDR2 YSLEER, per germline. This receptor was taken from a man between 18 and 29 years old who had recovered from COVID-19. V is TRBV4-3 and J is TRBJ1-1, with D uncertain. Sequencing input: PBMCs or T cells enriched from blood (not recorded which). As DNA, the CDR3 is TGCGCCAGCAGCCAAGATCGGGTAACCAACACTGAAGCTTTCTTT. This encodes CASSQDRVTNTEAFF.